This is a list of T cell receptor beta chains from one sample in a study of cytomegalovirus exposure and HLA in healthy donors. The data were produced by immunoSEQ multiplex PCR, yet TCRdb's version contains in-frame clones alone and is incomplete. The table shows approximately 120,000 clones, with roughly 78% occurring only once. Specimen: PBMCs. The receptors shown here come from a man aged 25 to 40 in good health and CMV-seronegative. Both conserved end residues are part of each CDR3. The order of the fields is D gene, clone size, V gene, J gene, CDR3 DNA, CDR3 protein. D genes are given only for firm matches. Expanded clones are given a class, and other clones once, few, many or no size at all.

D: TRBD2; size: NA; V: TRBV18; J: TRBJ2-5; DNA: TGTGCCAGCTCACCAACGGGGGGGATTCAAGAGACCCAGTACTTC; CDR3: CASSPTGGIQETQYF
D: NA; size: NA; V: TRBV7-2; J: TRBJ2-5; DNA: TGTGCCAGCAGCCAGGACAAAGGGGAGACCCAGTACTTC; CDR3: CASSQDKGETQYF
D: NA; size: NA; V: TRBV29-1; J: TRBJ2-1; DNA: TGCAGCGTTGAAGGGCGGGAACAACACAATGAGCAGTTCTTC; CDR3: CSVEGREQHNEQFF
D: TRBD2; size: NA; V: TRBV7-2; J: TRBJ2-3; DNA: TGTGCCAGCAGCATGACTAGCGGGGGGGCCCGGCAGTATTTT; CDR3: CASSMTSGGARQYF
D: NA; size: NA; V: TRBV4-3; J: TRBJ1-3; DNA: TGCGCCAGCAGCCTAAACAGGAATACTGGAAACACCATATATTTT; CDR3: CASSLNRNTGNTIYF
D: NA; size: once; V: TRBV11-2; J: TRBJ2-7; DNA: TGTGCCAGCAGCTTATACGGGGGGCAATTCTACGAGCAGTACTTC; CDR3: CASSLYGGQFYEQYF
D: NA; size: NA; V: TRBV28; J: TRBJ1-5; DNA: TGTGCCAGCAGTTTTCGGAGGACCAATAGCAATCAGCCCCAGCATTTT; CDR3: CASSFRRTNSNQPQHF
D: NA; size: NA; V: TRBV5-1; J: TRBJ1-2; DNA: TGCGCCAGCAGCTTGACAGTGCCCGTTGACTATGGCTACACCTTC; CDR3: CASSLTVPVDYGYTF
D: NA; size: few; V: TRBV21-1; J: TRBJ1-5; DNA: TGTGCCAGCAGCGAAGGAAGGGGGGACAGGGGGGAAAATCAGCCCCAGCATTTT; CDR3: CASSEGRGDRGENQPQHF
D: NA; size: NA; V: TRBV30; J: TRBJ2-7; DNA: TGTGCCTGGAGCACGTCCAGGGCCCACGAGCAGTACTTC; CDR3: CAWSTSRAHEQYF
D: NA; size: NA; V: TRBV6-1; J: TRBJ2-5; DNA: TGTGCCAGCAGTGAGGTCGGAGGGGAGACCCAGTACTTC; CDR3: CASSEVGGETQYF
D: NA; size: NA; V: TRBV19; J: TRBJ1-6; DNA: TGTGCCAGTGGGGTGGACAGTGAGGGTAATTCACCCCTCCACTTT; CDR3: CASGVDSEGNSPLHF
D: NA; size: NA; V: TRBV18; J: TRBJ2-7; DNA: TGTGCCAGCTCACAGGGGCACGAGCAGTACTTC; CDR3: CASSQGHEQYF
D: NA; size: NA; V: TRBV11-2; J: TRBJ1-2; DNA: TGTGCCAGCAGCTTAGCGGGGTCCGCCGCCCCTGTCTTC; CDR3: CASSLAGSAAPVF
D: TRBD1; size: NA; V: TRBV6-1; J: TRBJ2-1; DNA: TGTGCCAGCAGTGTCATCTCCGGGACAGGCAGATCCTACAATGAGCAGTTCTTC; CDR3: CASSVISGTGRSYNEQFF
D: NA; size: NA; V: TRBV5-8; J: TRBJ1-5; DNA: TGTGCCAGCAGTCCAGGGTTTTATAGCAATCAGCCCCAGCATTTT; CDR3: CASSPGFYSNQPQHF
D: TRBD2; size: NA; V: TRBV5-1; J: TRBJ2-1; DNA: TGCGCCAGCAGCTTGGAGGCTAGCGGGGGGGCCCTCTTC; CDR3: CASSLEASGGALF
D: NA; size: NA; V: TRBV11-2; J: TRBJ1-1; DNA: TGTGCCAGCAGCCCACTCTGGGGGCGGTGGACTGAAGCTTTCTTT; CDR3: CASSPLWGRWTEAFF
D: TRBD2; size: NA; V: TRBV7-2; J: TRBJ2-3; DNA: TGTGCCAGCAGCTTTTTACTAGCGGGGGGTTACCACACAGATACGCAGTATTTT; CDR3: CASSFLLAGGYHTDTQYF
D: NA; size: NA; V: TRBV6-1; J: TRBJ2-2; DNA: TGTGCCAGCAGTGAAGCGATTCAGCTAGCCAGGAACACCGGGGAGCTGTTTTTT; CDR3: CASSEAIQLARNTGELFF
D: NA; size: few; V: TRBV11-3; J: TRBJ1-1; DNA: TGTGCCAGCAGCTCCGGGGTGGCCGGAACAGAAGCTTTCTTT; CDR3: CASSSGVAGTEAFF
D: NA; size: few; V: TRBV11-2; J: TRBJ1-2; DNA: TGTGCCAGCAGCTTAGTACAGAAATATGGCTACACCTTC; CDR3: CASSLVQKYGYTF
D: TRBD1; size: NA; V: TRBV5-1; J: TRBJ1-1; DNA: TGCGCCAGCAGCGTCTACAGGGGGGAGAACACTGAAGCTTTCTTT; CDR3: CASSVYRGENTEAFF
D: TRBD1; size: NA; V: TRBV7-6; J: TRBJ1-3; DNA: TGTGCCAGCAGCTTAAAAGGACAGGGGGTAATGGAGACTGGAAACACCATATATTTT; CDR3: CASSLKGQGVMETGNTIYF
D: NA; size: NA; V: TRBV20-1; J: TRBJ2-1; DNA: TGCAGTGCACTTTACAATGAGCAGTTCTTC; CDR3: CSALYNEQFF
D: TRBD1; size: NA; V: TRBV29-1; J: TRBJ1-4; DNA: TGCAGCGTGGGTCTGACAGGGGTTGGGAATGAAAAACTGTTTTTT; CDR3: CSVGLTGVGNEKLFF
D: NA; size: NA; V: TRBV28; J: TRBJ1-2; DNA: TGTGCCAGCAGTTTAGAGGTGGGCTACACCTTC; CDR3: CASSLEVGYTF
D: NA; size: NA; V: TRBV27; J: TRBJ2-1; DNA: TGTGCCAGCAGTTTATCGGAGCACAATGAGCAGTTCTTC; CDR3: CASSLSEHNEQFF
D: NA; size: few; V: TRBV4-1; J: TRBJ1-2; DNA: TGCGCCAGCAGCCAAAGGGACACCGGCAGGTATGGCTACACCTTC; CDR3: CASSQRDTGRYGYTF
D: TRBD1; size: NA; V: TRBV4-2; J: TRBJ1-4; DNA: TGTGCCAGCAGCCAGACAGGGGCGACTAATGAAAAACTGTTTTTT; CDR3: CASSQTGATNEKLFF
D: TRBD2; size: NA; V: TRBV4-3; J: TRBJ2-1; DNA: TGCGCCAGCAGCTCGGATCTAAGACTAGCGGGGGGTAGCTCCTACAATGAGCAGTTCTTC; CDR3: CASSSDLRLAGGSSYNEQFF
D: NA; size: NA; V: TRBV4-2; J: TRBJ2-5; DNA: TGTGCCAGCAGCGTGGGGCGCCAAGAGACCCAGTACTTC; CDR3: CASSVGRQETQYF
D: NA; size: NA; V: TRBV7-9; J: TRBJ1-1; DNA: TGTGCCAGCAGCTTTTTTTTGGGGGCCTCTGAAGCTTTCTTT; CDR3: CASSFFLGASEAFF
D: NA; size: NA; V: TRBV5-4; J: TRBJ2-5; DNA: TGTGCCAGCAGTCTATTCACTTTAGAGACCCAGTACTTC; CDR3: CASSLFTLETQYF
D: NA; size: few; V: TRBV18; J: TRBJ2-5; DNA: TGTGCCAGCTCACCACATCAGCGTGTTGCATGGGAGACCCAGTACTTC; CDR3: CASSPHQRVAWETQYF
D: NA; size: NA; V: TRBV11-2; J: TRBJ1-5; DNA: TGTGCCAGCAGCTTAGGGGCGGGGGGAGGAGGTGGCAATCAGCCCCAGCATTTT; CDR3: CASSLGAGGGGGNQPQHF
D: NA; size: NA; V: TRBV5-6; J: TRBJ1-2; DNA: TGTGCCAGCAGCCGAGTAAACAGGGAAGCGGCCTCCGGCTACACCTTC; CDR3: CASSRVNREAASGYTF
D: TRBD2; size: NA; V: TRBV6-5; J: TRBJ2-1; DNA: TGTGCCAGCAGTTACGGCGCGGGGGAGTTTTACAATGAGCAGTTCTTC; CDR3: CASSYGAGEFYNEQFF
D: TRBD2; size: NA; V: TRBV11-3; J: TRBJ2-3; DNA: TGTGCCAGCAGCTCTCGGACTAGCGGGATCACAGATACGCAGTATTTT; CDR3: CASSSRTSGITDTQYF
D: NA; size: NA; V: TRBV7-2; J: TRBJ2-5; DNA: TGTGCCAGCAGCCCCAGGAGGGCGGGAGAGACCCAGTACTTC; CDR3: CASSPRRAGETQYF
D: NA; size: NA; V: TRBV28; J: TRBJ2-5; DNA: TGTGCCAGCAGTAGGATCGCAGCGGAGACCCAGTACTTC; CDR3: CASSRIAAETQYF
D: NA; size: NA; V: TRBV28; J: TRBJ2-2; DNA: TGTGCCAGCAGTTTTGGGGCTGGGACCGGGGAGCTGTTTTTT; CDR3: CASSFGAGTGELFF
D: NA; size: few; V: TRBV27; J: TRBJ1-5; DNA: TGTGCCAGCAGTTTATTCGGTTATAGCAATCAGCCCCAGCATTTT; CDR3: CASSLFGYSNQPQHF